One and the same sample provided the 15 T cell receptor beta chains below, sequenced in a study of T-cell memory formation after mild COVID-19 (dated by TCRdb to the early 2020s). The protocol used for the library was 5' RACE. The data were produced on an Illumina NovaSeq 6000. TCRdb passed the public sequencing reads through fastp at Q25 and MiXCR, retaining productive beta sequences. Each CDR3 protein appears once, grouped with its most common genes and DNA. In this sample the table shows about 49,000 distinct CDR3 sequences, around 25% of which occur a single time. Around 45% of the sample lies in the top ten. Sequencing input: PBMCs or a T cell subset sorted from them (not recorded which). Source of these receptors: a man aged 18 to 35 who had mild COVID-19 (a few samples of this study predate the infection). The sample titles of this study are shuffled in the database, so cell type and time point are left out; the donor was told from shared clones.

The chain has TRBV10-2 and TRBJ2-1; 8 nucleotides align to TRBD1. CDR3 length: 15 amino acids. The germline V gene encodes CDR1 WSHSY and CDR2 SAAADI. With 3 bases clipped from V and 7 bases from J, the junction kept 8 bases outside the gene matches. CDR3 sequence: CASSDNRDRRNEQFF. CDR3 coding DNA: TGCGCCAGCAGTGATAACCGGGACAGGCGGAATGAGCAGTTCTTC.

This clonotype was seen more than once but under ten times. V is TRBV9 and J is TRBJ2-7; either TRBD1 or TRBD2 may supply D (5 bases each). The V gene lost 0 bases and the J gene lost 0 bases, with 7 bases spanning the gap. The CDR3 consists of 14 residues. Germline V gives CDR1 SGDLS, CDR2 YYNGEE. CDR3 in amino acids: CASSVGDDSYEQYF. Here the CDR3 DNA reads TGTGCCAGCAGCGTAGGGGACGACTCCTACGAGCAGTACTTC.

In this sample, this clonotype turned up a few times. Here the CDR3 DNA reads TGTGCCAGCAGCGGCAATGACAACTCCTACAATGAGCAGTTCTTC. This sequence encodes CASSGNDNSYNEQFF. The J gene is TRBJ2-1, the V gene TRBV5-5; D is undetermined. CDR3 length: 15 residues. Trimming pared 4 bases from V and 0 bases from J, leaving 11 bases between. Germline V gene sequence: CDR1 SGHKS, CDR2 YYEKEE (reference sequence).

This clonotype counts as large. The rearrangement joins TRBV24-1 to TRBJ2-1; no firm D call. Germline V lookup: CDR1 KGHDR, CDR2 SFDVKD. V gave up 3 bases and J gave up 3 bases, with 5 bases separating them. The CDR3 length is 13 residues. The DNA of the CDR3 is TGTGCCACCAGTGATCGTCTCTACAATGAGCAGTTCTTC. Protein: CATSDRLYNEQFF.

The chain employs TRBV4-1 and TRBJ2-1; 9 nucleotides agree with TRBD1. After removal of 5 bases from V and 3 bases from J, the junction contained 8 bases not matched to a gene. This CDR3 spans 16 amino acids. CDR1 is MGHRA, CDR2 YSYEKL, per germline. The CDR3 coding sequence is TGCGCCAGCAGCGCCGGTACAGGGGGCAACTACAATGAGCAGTTCTTC. It is translated as CASSAGTGGNYNEQFF.

This chain joins TRBV7-2 and TRBJ1-1; tentatively, D is TRBD1 (5 bases). Germline CDR1 and CDR2: SGHTA and FQGNSA. Trimming shortened V by 4 bases and J by 5 bases, and 14 bases separated the two germline ends. The CDR3 is 14 amino acids. The CDR3, as DNA: TGTGCCAGCAGCTCAGGGCTCGGAGGGACTGAAGCTTTCTTT. Translated: CASSSGLGGTEAFF.

A few counts support this clonotype. The rearrangement joins TRBV7-8 to TRBJ1-4; D may be TRBD1 (5 bases). The CDR3 spans 15 residues. Trimming pared 5 bases from V and 3 bases from J, leaving 13 bases between. Per germline, CDR1 SGHVS and CDR2 FQNEAQ. The CDR3 bases are TGTGCCAGCAGCCACTCGGGGGGAGCTAATGAAAAACTGTTTTTT. As protein: CASSHSGGANEKLFF.

This clonotype has a handful of counts. The gene calls are TRBV11-2 and TRBJ2-3; D may be TRBD1 (5 bases). The CDR3 has 14 residues. Trimming pared 1 base from V and 4 bases from J, leaving 9 bases between. Germline-derived CDR1 and CDR2 are SGHAT and FQNNGV. The CDR3 region is CASSLAAGPDTQYF. CDR3 nucleotide sequence: TGTGCCAGCAGCTTAGCGGCAGGGCCAGATACGCAGTATTTT.

This clonotype occurred a few times. The rearrangement uses TRBV4-1 and TRBJ2-1; D is uncertain. From germline, CDR1 is MGHRA and CDR2 YSYEKL. This CDR3 is built from 14 residues. Trimming took off 1 base at V and 2 bases at J, with 6 bases between the two ends. CDR3 loop: CASSQGPAYNEQFF. In nucleotides, the CDR3 is TGCGCCAGCAGCCAAGGACCTGCCTACAATGAGCAGTTCTTC.

The chain carries TRBV9 and TRBJ1-2; TRBD1 might be the D (5 bases). The CDR3 has 12 residues. V was clipped by 0 bases and J by 8 bases, with 8 bases between them. Germline V lookup: CDR1 SGDLS, CDR2 YYNGEE. DNA for the CDR3: TGTGCCAGCAGCGTAGCGGGGGTAGGCTACACCTTC. This gives the protein CASSVAGVGYTF. Based on the CDR3 plus reference TRBV9 and TRBJ1-2, the full variable domain is DSGVTQTPKHLITATGQRVTLRCSPRSGDLSVYWYQQSLDQGLQFLIQYYNGEERAKGNILERFSAQQFPDLHSELNLSSLELGDSALYFCASSVAGVGYTFGSGTRLTVV.

This chain links TRBV6-5 with TRBJ2-5; 7 bases fit TRBD1. With V trimmed by 6 bases and J by 5 bases, 6 bases remained unmatched. Germline V gene data show CDR1 as MNHEY and CDR2 as SVGAGI. The CDR3 totals 13 residues. CDR3 nucleotide sequence: TGTGCCAGCAGGCCACAGGGGTGGGAGACCCAGTACTTC. Amino acids: CASRPQGWETQYF.

The chain joins TRBV29-1 to TRBJ2-2; D not certain. There are 11 residues in the CDR3. The V gene lost 7 bases and the J gene lost 1 base, with 4 bases spanning the gap. CDR1 is SQVTM, CDR2 ANQGSEA, per germline. CDR3 protein: CSARNTGELFF. In nucleotides, the CDR3 is TGCAGCGCTAGGAACACCGGGGAGCTGTTTTTT.

This clonotype came up a few times. This sequence joins TRBV11-2 and TRBJ1-5; D might be TRBD1 (5 bases). Germline V gene sequence: CDR1 SGHAT, CDR2 FQNNGV. Trimming took off 5 bases at V and 5 bases at J, with 10 bases between the two ends. This CDR3 contains 13 residues. CDR3 region: CASSAGRYQPQHF. CDR3 DNA: TGTGCCAGCAGCGCGGGGCGCTATCAGCCCCAGCATTTT.

This clonotype was seen a handful of times. This chain joins TRBV5-1 and TRBJ2-1; 7 nucleotides line up with TRBD1. Germline V CDR1 and CDR2: SGHRS, YFSETQ. CDR3 length: 13 residues. V was pared by 5 bases and J by 3 bases, with 2 bases of the junction left unmatched. The CDR3 loop is CASRPGGYNEQFF. The CDR3 DNA sequence: TGCGCCAGCAGACCAGGGGGCTACAATGAGCAGTTCTTC.

The V call is TRBV2, the J call TRBJ2-1, with 7 bases that match TRBD2. The CDR3 spans 15 residues. Germline V gene sequence: CDR1 SNHLY, CDR2 FYNNEI. V lost 6 bases and J lost 0; bases outside the gene matches: 5. The CDR3 DNA reads as TGTGCCAGCAGGTCCACGGGGGGCTCCTACAATGAGCAGTTCTTC. Its translation: CASRSTGGSYNEQFF.